Sequencing of this TCR beta chain was carried out in a study of cytomegalovirus exposure and HLA in healthy donors. Study-level results: The later analysis indicated that the majority of CMV-associated TCR beta chains appeared HLA-restricted.

About this clone itself: Its target is not known.

With 60 Vbeta and 13 Jbeta primers, the PCR was carried out. TCRdb keeps only in-frame clones here, not all; method: immunoSEQ multiplex PCR. The sample carries about 190,000 clones, approximately 78% recorded once. The sample comprised PBMCs. The receptor comes from a male donor in good health and CMV-seronegative.

This CDR3 is CASSLRVPSNEQFF. CDR3 nucleotides: TGTGCCAGCAGTCTCAGGGTTCCATCCAATGAGCAGTTCTTC. The chain links TRBV6-5 to TRBJ2-1; D possibly corresponds to TRBD1 (5 bases). CDR3 length: 14 amino acids. Per the germline V gene, CDR1 is MNHEY and CDR2 is SVGAGI. Trimming pared 5 bases from V and 6 bases from J, leaving 14 bases between.